This record looks at one T cell receptor beta chain sequence and its context. For CDR3 and TCR beta VDJ profiling, genomic DNA was the template used. TCRdb re-called the reads through MiXCR, storing one row per CDR3 protein. This table has about 180,000 distinct CDR3 sequences, 50% to 65% appearing once. V lost 0 bases to trimming and J lost 4 bases, with 1 base between them. The CDR3 is made up of 12 amino acids. The germline V gene has CDR1 LGHNA and CDR2 YNFKEQ. Sequencing was done on patients that had shown CD8+CD57+ cell expansion by flow cytometry. The data were taken from a study of CD8+CD57+ T cells in acquired aplastic anemia.

This chain links TRBV4-2 with TRBJ1-5; no firm D call. Sequenced: sorted CD4+, CD8+, or CD8+CD57+ T cells (not recorded which) from PBMCs. The origin of this receptor is a human donor with aplastic anemia. The CDR3 is CASSQDNQPQHF. The DNA for the CDR3 is TGTGCCAGCAGCCAAGATAATCAGCCCCAGCATTTT.